Sequencing of this T cell receptor beta chain was carried out in a study of blood T cell repertoires in COVID-19. V lost 5 bases, J lost 6 bases, and 7 bases stayed unmatched. CDR1 and CDR2 from the germline V gene are LGHDT and YNNKEL (reference sequence). The CDR3 is made up of 15 amino acids. The method was immunoSEQ multiplex PCR; TCRdb's version includes in-frame clones alone and lacks a portion of them. The repertoire holds about 140,000 clones, with 88% as singletons. Sequencing input: peripheral blood. The rearrangement joins TRBV3-1 (or the pseudogene TRBV3-2) to TRBJ1-6; 7 nucleotides line up with TRBD1. This receptor was taken from a man aged 55 to 70 with active or convalescent COVID-19. This CDR3 is CASSSRDSGNSPLHF. CDR3 bases: TGTGCCAGCAGCTCCCGGGACAGCGGTAATTCACCCCTCCACTTT.